Below, one T cell receptor (beta chain) is given with its context. The clone's antigen remains unknown. No quality values exist for individual bases; no much larger clone is one base distant. In the prospective study, participants were about 18 to 95 years old, resided in about two dozen geographic areas of the United States, and were enrolled through a virtual design. To assign participants to cohorts, the prospective study relied on clinical history that participants themselves reported in a screening survey and a study questionnaire. In the prospective study, whole blood, serum and a nasopharyngeal or oropharyngeal swab were collected from each participant by mobile phlebotomists. Participants in the prospective study had the option to provide additional blood draws and questionnaires over a roughly 2-month period. Prospective study blood samples were shipped either frozen or at room temperature before DNA extraction.

These data are taken from a study of blood T cell repertoires in COVID-19 (dated by TCRdb to 2020 to 2022). About the investigation overall: Samples covering the acute and convalescent phases of COVID-19 were provided by collaborators in the United States, Italy and Spain. A freely available public database, intended as a resource for researchers studying the immune response to SARS-CoV-2, is where the repertoires were released. Samples were obtained from the ongoing ImmuneRACE study (first 160 participants) and from about 1,300 subjects provided by 6 global collaborators. Subjects who had been exposed to COVID-19, were actively infected with it, or had recovered from it provided the deeply sampled blood TCRbeta repertoires that made up the dataset. HLA class I and class II types, where available, came from metadata supplied by the sample provider rather than from assay-based typing. A de-identified subject ID, COVID-19 status, age in years and sex were almost always included in the sample metadata. The material from the prospective study consisted of cDNA or gDNA derived from T cells, B-cell-depleted T cells, or PBMCs.

Overall study results and their limits: The quantity of clinical and demographic metadata differed by source and by participant and was supplied without curation.

TCRbeta CDR3 regions were amplified from genomic DNA by means of the immunoSEQ Assay, a bias-controlled multiplex PCR. The paper's processing steps were these. The number of nucleated cells in each sample was estimated by amplification of reference gene primers within the assay. Sequence reads were collapsed and filtered to measure the absolute abundance of every unique TCRbeta CDR3 rearrangement. For each sample, productive Simpson clonality was calculated by taking the square root of Simpson's diversity index across productive rearrangements. TCRdb provides this immuneACCESS table in a form limited to in-frame rearrangements. Some clones are lacking; in checked studies, under half of them reflect an unresolved V gene, and why the rest are absent is not known. V and J calls and clone size follow that table, whereas D and trimming were derived from the DNA. This sample has 150,000 to 200,000 clones in its table, and more than 85% of those were observed once. Clones ranked in the top ten supply 0.95% to 1.5% of the sample.

The sample taken for sequencing was PBMCs or T cells enriched from blood (not recorded which). The clonotype comes from a human donor with acute COVID-19. The donor label of this sample is uncertain.

The DNA reads as follows: TGTGCCAGCAGTGACCGGAGGGGGAACACTGAAGCTTTCTTT. Translated, it gives CASSDRRGNTEAFF. The chain employs TRBV2 and TRBJ1-1; the D gene is possibly TRBD1, with 5 bases matching. Looking up the germline V gene yields CDR1 SNHLY and CDR2 FYNNEI. Trimming at the junction amounts to 3 bases on V and 1 base on J, and the germline ends lie 9 bases apart. From its cysteine to its phenylalanine, the CDR3 spans 14 amino acids. The CDR3 DNA has 42 bases and is translated from base 1.